What follows describes a single T cell receptor beta chain. This clonotype registers as medium-sized (0.01 to 0.1%) by frequency; no count is noted. Its antigen remains unidentified. For both bulk and single-cell sequencing, libraries were prepared with the iRepertoire multiplex PCR system using TCR subtype-specific primers. Multiplex PCR using primers aimed at the V, D and J gene regions produced the bulk TCR beta libraries. Approximately 95-500 ng of RNA per sample was used as input for bulk TCR library preparation. An Illumina MiSeq was used to sequence bulk TCR beta amplicons. The study's processing was this. Sample misassignments and low-quality sequencing reads were filtered out during quality control steps. The amino acids lying between the V-gene Y[YFLI]C motif and the J-segment [FW]GXGT motif were defined as CDR3. TRBV and TRBJ gene assignments and CDR3 clonotypes followed the IMGT database. TRBV expression in each sample was normalized to the mean of the same gene in PBMC from approximately 45 healthy donors. With the reads reprocessed by TCRdb, a single entry stands for each CDR3 protein sequence and no DNA is reported. The V and J calls were not made by the authors but by TCRdb's processing. The sample has approximately 9,700 distinct CDR3 sequences on record. Jointly, the top ten make up approximately 20% of the sample.

Sequencing was performed on donors who were patients with carbamazepine-induced Stevens-Johnson syndrome or toxic epidermal necrolysis (CBZ-SJS/TEN). To search for drug-specific clonotypes, the T cell receptor repertoires of patients with drug-induced severe cutaneous adverse reactions were profiled by next-generation sequencing. RNA was isolated either from blister cells of skin lesions or from peripheral blood mononuclear cells. The sample belongs to a study of T cells in severe cutaneous drug reactions (dated by TCRdb to the late 2010s). The study in broad terms: Patients were recruited between the early 2010s and the late 2010s from Taiwan, Thailand and a European registry network. Only patients with a probable or definite SJS/TEN or DRESS diagnosis by RegiSCAR criteria were enrolled. Assignment of the culprit drug relied on both the Naranjo algorithm and the ALDEN drug causality algorithm. Patients in either the acute or the recovery stage provided biological samples, such as blister fluids/cells and PBMC. The study combined bulk TCR sequencing with single-cell sequencing, quantitative PCR validation, functional assays and transgenic mouse experiments. Libraries used iRepertoire multiplex PCR; authors cited a comparison showing similar capture of abundant clonotypes across iRepertoire and 5' RACE methods with or without UMI.

The investigation overall reported the following: According to the authors, further study is still needed to determine whether the public TCR generalizes to SJS/TEN caused by other drugs. A public TCRbeta CDR3 was found in all seven CBZ-SJS/TEN blister samples (mean roughly 13%) but was undetectable or scarce in tolerant-control and healthy-donor PBMC. TRBV12-4 usage was strongly increased in CBZ-SJS/TEN patients, averaging around 35% in blister cells and approximately 5% in PBMC.

From cysteine to phenylalanine, the CDR3 is 17 amino acids long. The coding DNA is unavailable. CDR1 and CDR2 (DFQATT, SNEGSKA) derive from the germline V gene (reference sequence). The sample taken for sequencing was cells from a skin blister. The cell subset or site label for this specimen denotes: unsorted cells from skin lesion blisters. Recombination joined TRBV20-1 with TRBJ2-1; TCRdb reports TRBD2, a call that lacks DNA to check it against. The clonotype comes from a human donor with Stevens-Johnson syndrome, a severe cutaneous drug reaction. The CDR3 region has the sequence CSADSTSDQSSYNEQFF.